This entry concerns a single T cell receptor (beta chain). These data belong to a study of shared clonotypes between healthy human individuals. TCRdb's copy holds only in-frame clones and misses some; the assay was immunoSEQ multiplex PCR. Of some 1,400,000 clones in the sample, roughly 96% are singletons; the top ten hold roughly 1.1%. Looked up from germline, CDR1 is SGHVS and CDR2 is FQNEAQ. Trimming removed 5 bases from V and 6 bases from J, with 11 bases in between. This CDR3 spans 13 amino acids. The sample taken for sequencing was naive CD4+ T cells sorted from blood. Documented subset: CD45RA+ positively selected. This TCR derives from a man aged 30-40 years in good health. The rearrangement joins TRBV7-8 to TRBJ2-1, with a tentative D call TRBD2 (5 bases). In nucleotides, the CDR3 is TGTGCCAGCAGCGGCGGGCTTCGCAATGAGCAGTTCTTC. Its translation: CASSGGLRNEQFF.